This TCR beta chain comes out of a study of blood T cell repertoires in COVID-19. Background on the study: The analysed material was cDNA or gDNA that came from T cells, B-cell-depleted T cells, or PBMCs.

Profiling relied on immunoSEQ multiplex PCR, and the TCRdb table lists in-frame clones only, not all of them. The sample carries 50,000 to 65,000 clones, 80% to 90% recorded once. Germline CDR1 is MRHNA and CDR2 is SNTAGT. This CDR3 region has 16 residues. Trimming took 0 bases from V and 5 from J; bases not matched to a gene: 4. The sample holds a few counts of this clone. The chain has TRBV6-4 and TRBJ2-1, with 10 bases fitting TRBD2. This receptor was taken from a man aged 40-50 years with acute or convalescent COVID-19. Sequencing was performed on peripheral blood. The CDR3 DNA sequence: TGTGCCAGCAGTGACTCACAGCGGGGGGGCCACAATGAGCAGTTCTTC. Translated, it gives CASSDSQRGGHNEQFF.